A selection of T cell receptor beta chains follows, all from one sample in a study of technical replicates of blood from four donors. TCRdb's copy holds only in-frame clones and misses some; the assay was immunoSEQ multiplex PCR. The data contain roughly 80,000 clones, around 94% of them singletons. The sequenced sample was T cells isolated from PBMCs. Receptor source: a human donor in good health. Each CDR3 is given with its conserved first and last residue. The D gene is left open where the match is weak. Rows may omit the clone size; those that give it use once, few, many or a size class.

TRBJ1-1,NA,TRBV30,NA,CAGQITGKGAFF,TGTGCCGGCCAAATAACAGGGAAAGGTGCTTTCTTT
TRBJ1-2,NA,TRBV18,NA,CASSFTTRQSYGYTF,TGTGCCAGCTCATTCACGACACGTCAGTCCTATGGCTACACCTTC
TRBJ2-7,NA,TRBV4-1,NA,CASSQGGSGSYEQYF,TGCGCCAGCAGCCAAGGGGGTAGCGGCTCCTACGAGCAGTACTTC
TRBJ1-4,NA,TRBV18,few,CASSTSGHGNEKLFF,TGTGCCAGCTCAACCTCGGGACACGGTAATGAAAAACTGTTTTTT
TRBJ2-2,NA,TRBV6-1,NA,CASSRLEDTGELFF,TGTGCCAGCAGTCGACTAGAGGATACCGGGGAGCTGTTTTTT
TRBJ2-3,TRBD2,TRBV28,NA,CASIRLAGQSLVTDTQYF,TGTGCCAGCATTCGACTAGCGGGTCAATCCCTTGTCACAGATACGCAGTATTTT
TRBJ2-7,NA,TRBV2,once,CASSDYGRDASYEQYF,TGTGCCAGCAGTGATTATGGGCGGGACGCCTCCTACGAGCAGTACTTC
TRBJ1-5,NA,TRBV30,NA,CAWSVQGGNQPQHF,TGTGCCTGGAGTGTACAGGGAGGCAATCAGCCCCAGCATTTT
TRBJ2-5,NA,TRBV11-2,NA,CASSLESETQYF,TGTGCCAGCAGCTTAGAGTCGGAGACCCAGTACTTC
TRBJ2-1,TRBD2,TRBV2,NA,CASSLAEGVYNEQFF,TGTGCCAGCAGCCTAGCGGAAGGGGTCTACAATGAGCAGTTCTTC
TRBJ2-1,NA,TRBV4-3,NA,CASSQGSGTEQFF,TGCGCCAGCAGCCAAGGCTCCGGGACAGAGCAGTTCTTC
TRBJ2-7,TRBD2,TRBV9,NA,CASSVSGRGDEQYF,TGTGCCAGCAGCGTAAGCGGGAGGGGGGACGAGCAGTACTTC
TRBJ1-2,NA,TRBV27,NA,CASSLPDYGGYTF,TGTGCCAGCAGTTTACCCGACTATGGTGGCTACACCTTC
TRBJ2-2,TRBD2,TRBV5-1,NA,CASSLATSGRAGAGELFF,TGCGCCAGCAGCTTGGCCACTAGCGGGAGGGCCGGGGCCGGGGAGCTGTTTTTT
TRBJ2-7,NA,TRBV7-9,NA,CASSPVYEQYF,TGTGCCAGCAGCCCCGTTTACGAGCAGTACTTC
TRBJ2-7,NA,TRBV11-1,NA,CASSGGGEDYEQYF,TGTGCCAGCAGCGGAGGGGGGGAGGACTACGAGCAGTACTTC
TRBJ2-7,TRBD1,TRBV5-8,NA,CASSHRGFSGEQYF,TGTGCCAGCAGCCACAGGGGCTTCTCGGGCGAGCAGTACTTC
TRBJ2-3,TRBD2,TRBV6-1,NA,CASSGQRETDTQYF,TGTGCCAGCTCCGGGCAGCGGGAGACAGATACGCAGTATTTT
TRBJ1-3,NA,TRBV4-1,NA,CASSQDPAGSSLGNTIYF,TGCGCCAGCAGCCAAGATCCGGCGGGGAGTAGTCTTGGAAACACCATATATTTT
TRBJ1-1,TRBD1,TRBV5-5,once,CASSSLTGDTEAFF,TGTGCCAGCAGCTCCTTGACAGGGGACACTGAAGCTTTCTTT
TRBJ1-2,TRBD1,TRBV27,NA,CASWTGEDYGYTF,TGTGCCAGCTGGACAGGGGAGGACTATGGCTACACCTTC
TRBJ2-7,NA,TRBV6-6,NA,CATEDNTYEQYF,TGTGCCACCGAGGACAATACCTACGAGCAGTACTTC
TRBJ1-5,NA,TRBV28,once,CASSYRQPQHF,TGTGCCAGCAGTTACAGGCAGCCCCAGCATTTT
TRBJ2-5,NA,TRBV9,NA,CASAGTRQETQYF,TGTGCCAGCGCTGGGACTCGCCAAGAGACCCAGTACTTC
TRBJ2-7,NA,TRBV10-3,NA,CAISLHEGDEQYF,TGTGCCATTTCGCTCCACGAGGGGGACGAGCAGTACTTC
TRBJ2-7,TRBD2,TRBV4-1,NA,CASSQVASGTYEQYF,TGCGCCAGCAGCCAAGTGGCTAGCGGGACCTACGAGCAGTACTTC